Below are 29 T cell receptor beta chains sequenced from a single sample in a study of PD-L1 blockade in urothelial cancer. Sequencing was performed with immunoSEQ multiplex PCR; in TCRdb, only in-frame clones are kept and a portion is missing. In the table there are more than 90,000 clones, over 65% of which are singletons. Described time point: peripheral blood 6 weeks after treatment start. The specimen was PBMCs, collected around atezolizumab (anti-PD-L1) treatment. The receptors here all came from a man in his 70s with urothelial cancer.

This clone appeared many times. This chain joins TRBV27 and TRBJ1-2; 8 bases agree with TRBD1. The trim removed 5 bases at V and 3 bases at J, leaving 8 bases unmatched. Germline V gene sequence: CDR1 MNHEY, CDR2 SMNVEV (reference sequence). The CDR3 extends over 15 amino acids. The CDR3 region is CASSLHTTGDYGYTF. In DNA, the CDR3 is TGTGCCAGCAGTCTACATACGACAGGGGACTATGGCTACACCTTC.

This sequence joins TRBV23-1 and TRBJ2-7, with a tentative D call TRBD1 (5 bases). TRBV23-1 is an open reading frame, and its role is uncertain. CDR3 length equals 14 residues. The V end lost 0 bases, the J end lost 2 bases, and 8 bases lay between the germline ends. The CDR3 DNA reads TGCGCCAGCAGTCAATCGACAGCTCCCTACGAGCAGTACTTC. It translates to CASSQSTAPYEQYF.

The rearrangement uses TRBV11-2 and TRBJ2-5; a weak D match, TRBD2 (5 bases). Germline CDR1 reads SGHAT; CDR2 reads FQNNGV. CDR3 size: 14 residues. Between the trimmed V and J ends, which lost 5 bases and 4 bases, there was a span of 14 bases. The CDR3 loop is CASSPLDGGETQYF. CDR3 bases: TGTGCCAGCAGCCCTCTCGACGGAGGAGAGACCCAGTACTTC.

The chain is built from TRBV30 and TRBJ1-5; 8 bases line up with TRBD1. Trimming took 5 bases from V and 3 from J; bases not matched to a gene: 3. This CDR3 contains 13 residues. Looked up from germline, CDR1 is GTSNPN and CDR2 is SVGIG (reference sequence). CDR3 loop: CAWGQGPNQPQHF. The CDR3 DNA sequence: TGTGCCTGGGGACAGGGACCCAATCAGCCCCAGCATTTT.

The chain is built from TRBV5-6 and TRBJ2-7, with D perhaps matching TRBD1 (6 bases). This CDR3 contains 13 residues. Trimming took 4 bases from V and 4 from J, leaving 12 bases between them. From germline, CDR1 is SGHDT and CDR2 YYEEEE. The CDR3 sequence: CASSLRQVYEQYF. The CDR3 DNA follows: TGTGCCAGCAGCCTCCGACAGGTTTACGAGCAGTACTTC. Together with reference TRBV5-6 and TRBJ2-7, the CDR3 gives the full variable domain: DAGVTQSPTHLIKTRGQQVTLRCSPKSGHDTVSWYQQALGQGPQFIFQYYEEEERQRGNFPDRFSGHQFPNYSSELNVNALLLGDSALYLCASSLRQVYEQYFGPGTRLTVT.

The sample holds a few counts of this clone. The rearrangement joins TRBV4-3 to TRBJ1-1; D is unclear. CDR1 is LGHNA and CDR2 is YSLEER in the germline V gene. The CDR3 runs to 15 residues. Between the trimmed V and J ends, which lost 3 bases and 0 bases, there was a span of 11 bases. Here the CDR3 reads CASSQAIGLNTEAFF. The CDR3 nucleotides are TGCGCCAGCAGCCAGGCCATTGGCTTGAACACTGAAGCTTTCTTT.

This chain connects TRBV10-3 to TRBJ2-3; 7 bases align to TRBD2. This CDR3 comprises 15 residues. V shed 0 bases and J 10 bases; nucleotides not matched to a gene: 10. Germline assignment: CDR1 ENHRY and CDR2 SYGVKD. The CDR3 reads CAISESTLAAGAQYF. CDR3 bases: TGTGCCATCAGTGAGTCGACTCTAGCGGCGGGGGCGCAGTATTTT.

The rearrangement uses TRBV7-9 and TRBJ1-2, with D possibly being TRBD1 (6 bases). The CDR3 sequence is 14 residues long. Deletions cut 4 bases from V and 7 bases from J, with 16 bases between. Germline loops: CDR1 SEHNR, CDR2 FQNEAQ (reference sequence). The CDR3 nucleotides read TGTGCCAGCAGCTCCCTGGCAGGGGCCCTTGGCTACACCTTC. It codes for CASSSLAGALGYTF. Using reference TRBV7-9 and TRBJ1-2 for the parts outside the CDR3, the full variable domain is DTGVSQNPRHKITKRGQNVTFRCDPISEHNRLYWYRQTLGQGPEFLTYFQNEAQLEKSRLLSDRFSAERPKGSFSTLEIQRTEQGDSAMYLCASSSLAGALGYTFGSGTRLTVV.

The genes are TRBV2 and TRBJ2-7, with 9 bases matching TRBD2. CDR1 and CDR2 (germline): SNHLY, FYNNEI. The CDR3 runs to 16 residues. J was trimmed by 3 bases and V by 3 bases; bases with no gene match: 9. Here the CDR3 reads CASSETRLAGSYEQYF. The CDR3 DNA is TGTGCCAGCAGTGAGACGAGGCTAGCGGGGAGCTACGAGCAGTACTTC.

The V call is TRBV12-5, the J call TRBJ2-3, with TRBD1 as a possible D gene (6 bases). The CDR3 covers 14 residues. Trimming left V 4 bases short and J 1 base short, with 9 bases between. Looked up from germline, CDR1 is LGHNT and CDR2 is FRNRAP. CDR3 region: CASGSPGGTDTQYF. CDR3 nucleotide sequence: TGTGCTAGTGGTTCCCCAGGGGGCACAGATACGCAGTATTTT.

The chain joins TRBV28 to TRBJ2-1; TRBD2 might be the D (6 bases). Looked up from germline, CDR1 is MDHEN and CDR2 is SYDVKM. V was pared by 8 bases and J by 4 bases, with 18 bases between. The CDR3 has 15 amino acids. The CDR3 loop reads CASPPAGRPYNEQFF. The CDR3 nucleotides are TGTGCCAGCCCCCCGGCGGGGAGACCTTACAATGAGCAGTTCTTC.

The CDR3 region is CASLPRDRGRGTEAFF. For the CDR3, the DNA is TGTGCCAGCCTCCCCCGGGACAGGGGGCGAGGGACTGAAGCTTTCTTT. J is TRBJ1-1 and V is TRBV2, with 12 nucleotides matching TRBD1. The CDR3 loop spans 16 amino acids. Germline values: CDR1 SNHLY, CDR2 FYNNEI. With V trimmed by 8 bases and J by 5 bases, 12 bases remained unmatched.

V and J are TRBV10-3 and TRBJ2-4, with TRBD2 identical over 8 bases. Trimming took 3 bases from V and 8 from J; bases not matched to a gene: 15. Germline V gives CDR1 ENHRY, CDR2 SYGVKD. This CDR3 comprises 17 residues. The CDR3, as DNA: TGTGCCATCAGTGAAAGGTTATCGGGGGGGAGGGGAGACATTCAGTACTTC. This translates into CAISERLSGGRGDIQYF.

The rearrangement joins TRBV5-1 to TRBJ2-3, with D perhaps TRBD2 (6 bases). Trimming removed 6 bases at V and 0 bases at J, with 11 bases between. Germline assignment: CDR1 SGHRS and CDR2 YFSETQ. The CDR3 has 14 amino acids. The CDR3 loop reads CASKAGPSTDTQYF. CDR3 bases: TGCGCCAGCAAGGCGGGGCCTAGCACAGATACGCAGTATTTT.

The CDR3 region is CASSIGAGGPHPTEQYF. The CDR3, as DNA: TGTGCCAGTAGTATAGGGGCGGGGGGACCCCACCCCACCGAGCAGTACTTC. The chain joins TRBV19 to TRBJ2-7, with 8 bases that match TRBD2. CDR3 length: 17 amino acids. Germline V lookup: CDR1 LNHDA, CDR2 SQIVND (reference sequence). With V trimmed by 1 base and J by 6 bases, 14 bases remained unmatched. Combining the CDR3 with reference TRBV19 and TRBJ2-7 gives the whole variable domain DGGITQSPKYLFRKEGQNVTLSCEQNLNHDAMYWYRQDPGQGLRLIYYSQIVNDFQKGDIAEGYSVSREKKESFPLTVTSAQKNPTAFYLCASSIGAGGPHPTEQYFGPGTRLTVT.

The V and J genes are TRBV5-8 and TRBJ2-3, with a tentative D call TRBD2 (6 bases). The length of the CDR3 is 15 residues. Per germline, CDR1 SGHTS and CDR2 YDEGEE. V was cut by 1 base and J by 5 bases, with 14 bases left in between. CDR3 sequence: CASSLRGLLEDTQYF. The CDR3 bases are TGTGCCAGCAGCTTGAGGGGACTTCTTGAAGATACGCAGTATTTT.

The chain joins TRBV5-4 to TRBJ2-2; TRBD2 is a possible D gene (5 bases). The germline gives CDR1 SGHNT, CDR2 YYREEE (reference sequence). The V and J ends lost 0 bases and 7 bases respectively, with 10 bases between them. This CDR3 spans 14 amino acids. The CDR3 DNA reads TGTGCCAGCAGCTTGGGGGTTGGGAGCGGGGAGCTGTTTTTT. Amino acids: CASSLGVGSGELFF.

About this clone itself: Other DNA sequences from this sample encode an identical CDR3 as well. The chain has TRBV5-1 and TRBJ1-3, with D possibly TRBD1 on 5 matching bases. V lost 4 bases and J lost 10, with 21 bases in between. CDR1 is SGHRS, CDR2 YFSETQ, per germline. The CDR3 has 15 amino acids. The CDR3 DNA is TGCGCCAGCAGCACCCTGCCAGGGTCAGGAGATACCATATATTTT. It codes for CASSTLPGSGDTIYF.

The V call is TRBV28, the J call TRBJ1-3; the match to TRBD1 covers 7 bases. The V and J ends lost 5 bases and 4 bases, in that order; junction bases with no gene match: 5. The CDR3 sequence is 14 residues long. Per the germline V gene, CDR1 is MDHEN and CDR2 is SYDVKM. The CDR3 DNA reads TGTGCCAGCAGTACACAGGGGTCAGGAAACACCATATATTTT. Translating gives CASSTQGSGNTIYF.

The V and J genes are TRBV9 and TRBJ2-1, with D possibly TRBD2 on 6 matching bases. This CDR3 is built from 16 residues. From germline, CDR1 is SGDLS and CDR2 YYNGEE. The V gene lost 1 base and the J gene lost 0 bases, with 11 bases spanning the gap. The chain's CDR3 is CASSVIAESSYNEQFF. The CDR3 DNA follows: TGTGCCAGCAGCGTAATAGCGGAGAGCTCCTACAATGAGCAGTTCTTC.

The chain employs TRBV5-1 and TRBJ1-2; the match to TRBD1 covers 8 bases. CDR1 is SGHRS and CDR2 is YFSETQ in the germline V gene. There are 14 residues in the CDR3. Trimming took 5 bases from V and 3 from J; bases not matched to a gene: 6. DNA for the CDR3: TGCGCCAGCAGTCAGACAGGGGTTGACTATGGCTACACCTTC. Encoded protein: CASSQTGVDYGYTF. Together with reference TRBV5-1 and TRBJ1-2, the CDR3 gives the full variable domain: KAGVTQTPRYLIKTRGQQVTLSCSPISGHRSVSWYQQTPGQGLQFLFEYFSETQRNKGNFPGRFSGRQFSNSRSEMNVSTLELGDSALYLCASSQTGVDYGYTFGSGTRLTVV.

The rearrangement uses TRBV6-5 and TRBJ2-1; perhaps TRBD2 as D (5 bases). The ends were cut back, 5 bases at V and 2 bases at J, with 13 bases in the middle. Germline assignment: CDR1 MNHEY and CDR2 SVGAGI. The CDR3 has 15 amino acids. As DNA, the CDR3 is TGTGCCAGCAGTAGGTCGGAGGTCGCCTACAATGAGCAGTTCTTC. It translates to CASSRSEVAYNEQFF.

V usage is TRBV19 and J usage is TRBJ2-2, with 9 nucleotides matching TRBD1. CDR1 is LNHDA and CDR2 is SQIVND in the germline V gene (reference sequence). After removal of 4 bases from V and 0 bases from J, the junction contained 3 bases not matched to a gene. This CDR3 has 16 residues. The CDR3 DNA reads TGTGCCAGTAGTAGCGGGACAGGGACGAACACCGGGGAGCTGTTTTTT. Translation gives CASSSGTGTNTGELFF.

The chain carries TRBV7-9 and TRBJ2-2, with D possibly matching TRBD1 (7 bases). Germline assignment: CDR1 SEHNR and CDR2 FQNEAQ (reference sequence). V was trimmed by 3 bases and J by 3 bases, leaving 11 bases between them. This CDR3 has 15 amino acids. The CDR3 sequence is CASSLAGGYTGELFF. Written as DNA, the CDR3 is TGTGCCAGCAGCTTGGCAGGGGGGTACACCGGGGAGCTGTTTTTT.

V is TRBV5-4 and J is TRBJ1-2; a weak D match, TRBD1 (6 bases). CDR1 and CDR2 from the germline V gene are SGHNT and YYREEE (reference sequence). This CDR3 region has 16 residues. Trimming shortened V by 4 bases and J by 5 bases, and 21 bases separated the two germline ends. The DNA of the CDR3 is TGTGCCAGCAGCCTCAGTGGGACACCGGAGATTTATGGCTACACCTTC. Protein: CASSLSGTPEIYGYTF.

The J gene is TRBJ1-1, the V gene TRBV19, with D maybe TRBD1 (5 bases). CDR3 length: 14 residues. Between the trimmed V and J ends, which lost 3 bases and 4 bases, there was a span of 12 bases. Germline assignment: CDR1 LNHDA and CDR2 SQIVND (reference sequence). The CDR3, as DNA: TGTGCCAGTAGTATCGGTCAGGGCTTCACTGAAGCTTTCTTT. Protein sequence: CASSIGQGFTEAFF.

This clone was observed a few times. This chain connects TRBV14 to TRBJ2-5; D is unresolved. The CDR3 covers 11 residues. From germline, CDR1 is SGHDN and CDR2 FVKESK. Trimming pared 4 bases from V and 6 bases from J, leaving 6 bases between. The CDR3 sequence: CASSPGKTQYF. In DNA, the CDR3 is TGTGCCAGCAGCCCAGGAAAGACCCAGTACTTC.

Note on this clone: The junction differs from germline at one of its ends, possibly a read error. The J gene is TRBJ2-1, the V gene TRBV11-2; D perhaps matches TRBD1 (6 bases). This CDR3 contains 14 residues. Germline V CDR1 and CDR2: SGHAT, FQNNGV. The CDR3 sequence: CACSYGGIGNEQFF. The CDR3 coding sequence is TGTGCCTGCAGTTATGGGGGCATCGGGAATGAGCAGTTCTTC.

J is TRBJ2-7 and V is TRBV7-9; possibly TRBD2 for D (6 bases). Germline CDR1 reads SEHNR; CDR2 reads FQNEAQ (reference sequence). V was cut by 1 base and J by 12 bases, with 25 bases left in between. The length of the CDR3 is 16 residues. The CDR3 loop reads CASSLEAWQGGSVAYF. The CDR3 DNA reads TGTGCCAGCAGCTTAGAGGCCTGGCAGGGAGGAAGTGTAGCGTACTTC.